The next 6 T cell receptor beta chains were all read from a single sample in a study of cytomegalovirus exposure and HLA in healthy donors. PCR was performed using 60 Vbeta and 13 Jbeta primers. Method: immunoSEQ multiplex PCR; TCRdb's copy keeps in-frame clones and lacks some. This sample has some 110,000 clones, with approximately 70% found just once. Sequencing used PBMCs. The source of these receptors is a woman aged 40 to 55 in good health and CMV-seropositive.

CDR3 sequence: CASSQGFPPGQGLTTNEKLFF. CDR3 nucleotide sequence: TGCGCCAGCAGCCAAGGGTTTCCCCCGGGACAGGGGCTAACAACTAATGAAAAACTGTTTTTT. This chain connects TRBV4-3 to TRBJ1-4; TRBD1 agrees at 10 bases. CDR1 and CDR2 from the germline V gene are LGHNA and YSLEER. The V segment lost 1 base and the J segment 0 bases; nucleotides outside the gene matches: 14. This CDR3 is 21 amino acids long.

The CDR3 DNA follows: TGTGCCAGCAGCGTAGGAAGCCGCTACGAGCAGTACTTC. This codes for CASSVGSRYEQYF. V gene TRBV9 combines with J gene TRBJ2-7; D uncertain. The CDR3 totals 13 residues. CDR1 and CDR2 from the germline V gene are SGDLS and YYNGEE. Trimming took off 0 bases at V and 3 bases at J, with 7 bases between the two ends.

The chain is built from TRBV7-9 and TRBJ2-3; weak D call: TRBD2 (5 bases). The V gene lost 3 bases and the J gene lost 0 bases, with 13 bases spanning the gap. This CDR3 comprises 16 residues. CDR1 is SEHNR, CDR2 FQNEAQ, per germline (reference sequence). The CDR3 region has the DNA TGTGCCAGCAGCTTGGCCGTGAGGGCTAGCACAGATACGCAGTATTTT. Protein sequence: CASSLAVRASTDTQYF. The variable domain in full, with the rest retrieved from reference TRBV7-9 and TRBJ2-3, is DTGVSQNPRHKITKRGQNVTFRCDPISEHNRLYWYRQTLGQGPEFLTYFQNEAQLEKSRLLSDRFSAERPKGSFSTLEIQRTEQGDSAMYLCASSLAVRASTDTQYFGPGTRLTVL.

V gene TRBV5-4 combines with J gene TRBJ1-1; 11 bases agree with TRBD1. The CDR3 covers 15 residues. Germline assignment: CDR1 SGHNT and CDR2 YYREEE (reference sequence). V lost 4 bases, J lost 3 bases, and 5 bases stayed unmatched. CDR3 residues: CASSPGQGGYTEAFF. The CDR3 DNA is TGTGCCAGCAGCCCGGGACAGGGGGGGTACACTGAAGCTTTCTTT.

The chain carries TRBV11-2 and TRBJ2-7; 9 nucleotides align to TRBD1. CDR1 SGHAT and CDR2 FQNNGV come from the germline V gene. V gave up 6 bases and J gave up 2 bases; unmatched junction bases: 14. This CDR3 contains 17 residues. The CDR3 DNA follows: TGTGCCAGCAGTCTGGACCCACAGGGGGCGATTACCTACGAGCAGTACTTC. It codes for CASSLDPQGAITYEQYF.

The CDR3 nucleotides are TGTGCCAGCAGCTCACAGGGATCTGGGACTGAAGCTTTCTTT. As protein: CASSSQGSGTEAFF. This sequence joins TRBV27 and TRBJ1-1; TRBD1 is a possible D gene (6 bases). The germline V and J ends were trimmed by 6 bases and 5 bases, with 16 bases remaining between them. The CDR3 loop spans 14 amino acids. Germline lookup yields CDR1 MNHEY and CDR2 SMNVEV (reference sequence).